The entry that follows covers one T cell receptor (beta chain) sequence. CDR1 and CDR2 (germline): SEHNR, FQNEAQ (reference sequence). The CDR3 is made up of 15 amino acids. Trimming took 3 bases from V and 0 from J, leaving 11 bases between them. Libraries were prepared by immunoSEQ multiplex PCR; TCRdb keeps only in-frame clonotypes and omits some of them. The sample yields around 140,000 clones, more than 70% seen once. These data are taken from a study of cytotoxic CD8 clonotypes in ibrutinib-treated CLL. For the study at large: It was after a median roughly 13 months of treatment, range 6 to 36, that response samples were taken.

Around 2 micrograms of genomic DNA from cryopreserved PBMCs went into TCR beta libraries. This chain connects TRBV7-9 to TRBJ1-2; no clear D gene. This clonotype was obtained from a human donor with chronic lymphocytic leukemia. The starting material was PBMCs, obtained after 36 months of ibrutinib treatment. This CDR3 is CASSLVGSANYGYTF. In nucleotides, the CDR3 is TGTGCCAGCAGCTTGGTCGGCAGTGCTAACTATGGCTACACCTTC. Full variable domain (missing parts from reference TRBV7-9 and TRBJ1-2): DTGVSQNPRHKITKRGQNVTFRCDPISEHNRLYWYRQTLGQGPEFLTYFQNEAQLEKSRLLSDRFSAERPKGSFSTLEIQRTEQGDSAMYLCASSLVGSANYGYTFGSGTRLTVV.